Below, one T cell receptor (beta chain) is given with its context. It lacks a known antigen. No quality values exist for individual bases; no much larger clone is one base distant. TCRbeta CDR3 regions were amplified from genomic DNA using the immunoSEQ Assay, a bias-controlled multiplex PCR. In the original analysis: The number of nucleated cells in each sample was estimated by amplification of reference gene primers within the assay. To quantify the absolute abundance of each unique TCRbeta CDR3 rearrangement, sequence reads were collapsed and filtered. For each sample, productive Simpson clonality was calculated by taking the square root of Simpson's diversity index across productive rearrangements. TCRdb carries this immuneACCESS record with in-frame sequences only. Its versions omit some clonotypes, under half of them owing to an unresolved V gene in the studies checked, with the rest unexplained. V and J calls and clone size follow that table, whereas D and trimming were derived from the DNA. The sample includes approximately 130,000 clones, with about four fifths observed a single time. About 18% of the sample goes to the ten largest clones.

CDR1 and CDR2 (MNHNS, SASEGT) derive from the germline V gene. The CDR3 sequence holds 15 residues, the cysteine and phenylalanine included. Solely the CDR3 DNA is kept, with 45 bases framed from the first base. Cut back by 2 bases and 1 base, the V and J ends lie 10 bases apart. The data are from a study of blood T cell repertoires in COVID-19 (dated by TCRdb to 2020 to 2021). Describing the broader study: Samples covering the acute and convalescent phases of COVID-19 were provided by collaborators in the United States, Italy and Spain. HLA class I and class II types, where available, came from metadata supplied by the sample provider rather than from assay-based typing. The repertoires were released in a freely available public database meant as a resource for research on the immune response to SARS-CoV-2. The material from the prospective study consisted of cDNA or gDNA derived from T cells, B-cell-depleted T cells, or PBMCs. Samples came from the ongoing ImmuneRACE study (first 160 participants) plus 1,254 subjects from 6 global collaborators. The dataset comprised deeply sampled blood TCRbeta repertoires from subjects exposed to, actively infected with, or recovered from COVID-19. Nearly every sample came with metadata listing a de-identified subject ID, COVID-19 status, age in years and sex. On the study overall, not on this receptor specifically: How much clinical and demographic metadata was included differed by source and by participant, and the metadata was provided uncurated.

Enrolling through a virtual design, the prospective study's participants ranged in age from roughly 18 to 90 years and lived across approximately 25 United States geographic areas. To assign participants to cohorts, the prospective study relied on clinical history that participants themselves reported in a screening survey and a study questionnaire. Recovered participants in ImmuneRACE Cohort 3 were defined by two consecutive negative NP/OP PCR tests, clearance by a healthcare professional, or resolution of symptoms. Mobile phlebotomists in the prospective study collected whole blood, serum and a nasopharyngeal or oropharyngeal swab from every participant. Prospective study participants could optionally give additional blood draws and questionnaires over an approximately two-month period. Before DNA extraction, blood samples from the prospective study were shipped at room temperature or frozen.

The receptor comes from a man aged 25-45 years who had recovered from COVID-19. The chain is encoded by TRBV6-1 joined to TRBJ2-3; a tentative D call is TRBD2 (6 bases match). Sequencing was done on a sample of PBMCs or T cells enriched from blood (not recorded which). This receptor has the CDR3 CASSEWRGRTDTQYF. Read as DNA, the sequence is TGTGCCAGCAGTGAATGGCGGGGCCGCACAGATACGCAGTATTTT.